This T cell receptor (beta chain) was sequenced for a study of human T cells and chemical hapten exposure. Time point given: patch test 1, 2 weeks after DPC sensitization. Specified treatment: therapeutic diphenylcyclopropenone sensitization with weekly scalp DPC. Study results and caveats: Once DPC sensitization occurred, TCRs above 1 in 1000 frequency showed no change.

Looked up from germline, CDR1 is DFQATT and CDR2 is SNEGSKA (reference sequence). Trimming cost V 5 bases and J 4 bases; bases outside gene matches: 4. CDR3 size: 12 residues. This clonotype has a handful of counts. What it binds is unknown. Single cDNA molecules in the library carried unique molecular identifiers attached during preparation. TCRdb fed the RACE reads into MiXCR, producing one record per CDR3 protein. The data hold approximately 71,000 distinct CDR3 sequences, with around 9.8% observed a single time. The sequence was obtained from a woman in her 40s with alopecia areata. Some clones in this sample may be carry-over from other donors' samples. Sequencing used whole blood, obtained in connection with sensitization to the hapten diphenylcyclopropenone (DPC). J is TRBJ1-2 and V is TRBV20-1; 7 positions agree with TRBD1. The CDR3 loop is CSAERGPYGYTF. CDR3 DNA: TGCAGTGCTGAGAGGGGGCCCTATGGCTACACCTTC.